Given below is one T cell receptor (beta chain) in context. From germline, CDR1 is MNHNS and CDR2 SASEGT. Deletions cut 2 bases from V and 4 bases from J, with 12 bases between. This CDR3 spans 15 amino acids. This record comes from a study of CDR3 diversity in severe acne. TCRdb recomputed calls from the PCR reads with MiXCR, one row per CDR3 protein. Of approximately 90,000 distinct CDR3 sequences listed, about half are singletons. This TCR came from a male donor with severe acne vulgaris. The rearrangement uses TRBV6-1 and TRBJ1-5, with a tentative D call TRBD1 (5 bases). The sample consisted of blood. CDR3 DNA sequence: TGTGCCAGCAGTGAATTTGTGACAGCTAATCAGCCCCAGCATTTT. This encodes CASSEFVTANQPQHF.